The source of this TCR beta chain is a study of T cell responses to AZD1222 COVID-19 vaccine. Study-wide findings and caveats: At baseline, seropositivity was found in only six AZD1222 recipients. Clonal diversity was possibly underestimated, and the donors were mostly white British, with more females. Variant regions that are unmutated are reportedly the target of nearly half of spike-specific TCRs.

This table comes from immunoSEQ multiplex PCR, and its TCRdb copy is limited to in-frame clones, with some not included. The top ten hold 27% of the sample, which has about 76,000 clones, around three quarters seen once. Trimming shortened V by 2 bases and J by 7 bases, and 8 bases separated the two germline ends. Germline CDR1 reads SGHTA; CDR2 reads FQGTGA. The CDR3 is 13 residues long. As regards this clone: Its cognate antigen is unknown.

This chain connects TRBV7-3 to TRBJ2-2, with no clear D. The clonotype was recovered from an adult who received the MenACWY meningococcal vaccine as a control. This specimen was peripheral blood, taken 28 days after the second dose of the MenACWY control vaccine. CDR3 in DNA: TGTGCCAGCAGCTTATTAGGCGGCGGGGAGCTGTTTTTT. Encoded protein: CASSLLGGGELFF.